The 31 T cell receptor beta chains listed next were all sequenced from one sample in a study of early T cells in non-severe SARS-CoV-2 infection. MiXCR, run by TCRdb on the 5' RACE reads, gives a single entry per CDR3 protein. This table holds fewer than 35,000 distinct CDR3 sequences, around 4% found once. The sample comprised whole blood. The receptors come from an adult who was a healthcare worker with PCR-confirmed SARS-CoV-2 infection or an uninfected control (not recorded which).

The J gene is TRBJ1-2, the V gene TRBV7-2, with D perhaps matching TRBD1 (6 bases). The V gene lost 1 base and the J gene lost 5 bases, with 11 bases spanning the gap. Germline V CDR1 and CDR2: SGHTA, FQGNSA. This CDR3 is built from 14 residues. CDR3 region: CASSLGPGQYGYTF. CDR3 DNA: TGTGCCAGCAGCTTAGGGCCGGGACAATATGGCTACACCTTC.

This clonotype was seen ten or more times. The chain links TRBV29-1 to TRBJ2-3; no clear D. V was pared by 4 bases and J by 5 bases, with 7 bases between. This CDR3 comprises 11 residues. The germline V gene encodes CDR1 SQVTM and CDR2 ANQGSEA. CDR3 nucleotides: TGCAGCGTTGGATCTGGAGATACGCAGTATTTT. It is translated as CSVGSGDTQYF.

In this sample, this clonotype turned up a few times. This sequence joins TRBV12-1 and TRBJ2-7; TRBD2 is taken as the D call from the table, unchecked against the DNA. TRBV12-1 is termed a pseudogene. The CDR3 is made up of 19 amino acids. The CDR3 coding sequence is TGTGCCAGCAGCGCCAATAGCGGGAGCCTGGGGTTTGGTGAGGACGAGCAGTACTTC. This sequence encodes CASSANSGSLGFGEDEQYF.

This clonotype was picked up many times. The CDR3 protein is CSASQGNSEAFF. The CDR3 DNA sequence: TGCAGTGCTAGCCAGGGAAACTCTGAAGCTTTCTTT. The J gene is TRBJ1-1, the V gene TRBV20-1; maybe TRBD1 (5 bases). Trimming cost V 3 bases and J 6 bases, with 11 bases left between them. This CDR3 comprises 12 residues. Germline V lookup: CDR1 DFQATT, CDR2 SNEGSKA (reference sequence).

This clonotype was detected many times. The rearrangement uses TRBV21-1 and TRBJ2-7. TRBV21-1 is termed a pseudogene. The CDR3 contains 11 residues. The CDR3, as DNA: TGTGCCAGCAGCAAAGCGTACGAGCAGTACGTC. It codes for CASSKAYEQYV.

A remark on this clonotype: A much larger clone differs by one base, so this may be a read error. This chain links TRBV19 with TRBJ2-3; TRBD1 matches at 9 bases. Germline V CDR1 and CDR2: LNHDA, SQIVND (reference sequence). CDR3 length: 13 residues. The DNA of the CDR3 is TGTGTCAGTAAGGACAGGGGACCAGATACGCAGTATTTT. Protein: CVSKDRGPDTQYF.

In this sample, this clonotype turned up many times. CDR3 in DNA: TGTGCCAGCAGTGGACAGACCAGTAAGCCCCAGCATTTT. It encodes CASSGQTSKPQHF. The chain combines TRBV12-3 or TRBV12-4 with TRBJ1-5; maybe TRBD1 (6 bases). The CDR3 covers 13 residues. V lost 5 bases, J lost 8 bases, and 13 bases lay in between.

This clonotype was counted ten times or more. V and J are TRBV10-3 and TRBJ1-2; 8 bases are a match to TRBD1. CDR1 is ENHRY and CDR2 is SYGVKD in the germline V gene. This CDR3 is 13 amino acids long. The J segment lost 4 bases and the V segment lost 4 bases, leaving 2 bases of the junction unmatched. This chain's CDR3 is CAISGDRGYGYTF. The CDR3 DNA is TGTGCCATCAGTGGAGACAGGGGCTATGGCTACACCTTC.

Regarding this clonotype: One junction end does not reproduce the germline sequence, and a read error may be involved. The chain recombines TRBV7-2 with TRBJ2-2; TRBD2 might be the D (5 bases). Germline V gene sequence: CDR1 SGHTA, CDR2 FQGNSA. The CDR3 consists of 15 residues. The CDR3 protein is CASSLAEANTGELFF. DNA for the CDR3: TGTGCCAGCAGCCTAGCAGAGGCGAACACCGGGGAGCTGTTTTTT.

This clonotype was seen at least ten times. The chain couples TRBV19 to TRBJ2-1; maybe TRBD2 (9 bases). Trimming took off 5 bases at V and 0 bases at J, with 23 bases between the two ends. Germline CDR1 and CDR2: LNHDA and SQIVND (reference sequence). The CDR3 is 19 amino acids. CDR3 amino acids: CASSADRGGGRASYNEQFF. For the CDR3, the DNA is TGTGCCAGTAGTGCCGACAGGGGTGGCGGGAGGGCCTCCTACAATGAGCAGTTCTTC. Looking up the rest from reference TRBV19 and TRBJ2-1 gives the full variable domain: DGGITQSPKYLFRKEGQNVTLSCEQNLNHDAMYWYRQDPGQGLRLIYYSQIVNDFQKGDIAEGYSVSREKKESFPLTVTSAQKNPTAFYLCASSADRGGGRASYNEQFFGPGTRLTVL.

This clonotype was counted between two and nine times. A much larger clonotype is one base distant, so this may be a read error. V usage is TRBV13 and J usage is TRBJ2-1; D uncertain. There are 11 residues in the CDR3. V lost 3 bases, J lost 6 bases, and 3 bases lay in between. Germline V lookup: CDR1 PRHDT, CDR2 FYEKMQ (reference sequence). This chain's CDR3 is CASSFFNEQFF. The CDR3 bases are TGTGCCAGCAGCTTCTTCAATGAGCAGTTCTTC.

This clonotype has a count of ten or more. The gene calls are TRBV3-1 and TRBJ2-5; a possible D gene is TRBD1 (6 bases). This CDR3 is built from 14 residues. Germline V gene data show CDR1 as LGHDT and CDR2 as YNNKEL (reference sequence). Trimming cost V 4 bases and J 1 base, with 10 bases left between them. In DNA, the CDR3 is TGTGCCAGCAGCCGAGGACAGCTCCAAGAGACCCAGTACTTC. Protein sequence: CASSRGQLQETQYF.

This clonotype appeared many times. The chain recombines TRBV18 with TRBJ2-5, with 7 nucleotides matching TRBD2. The CDR3 is 17 amino acids. V lost 1 base and J lost 1; bases outside the gene matches: 9. The germline V gene encodes CDR1 KGHSH and CDR2 LQKENI. The CDR3 DNA reads TGTGCCAGCTCACCACTCCCTATGGGAGGGGCCCAAGAGACCCAGTACTTC. Protein product: CASSPLPMGGAQETQYF.

At least ten counts were recorded for this clonotype. The V call is TRBV4-3, the J call TRBJ2-7; TRBD2 might be the D (6 bases). This CDR3 region has 16 residues. CDR1 and CDR2 (germline): LGHNA, YSLEER. V shed 0 bases and J shed 0 bases, with 12 bases lying between them. CDR3 coding DNA: TGCGCCAGCAGCCAAGATGCGGTAGCGGACTCCTACGAGCAGTACTTC. It specifies CASSQDAVADSYEQYF.

The chain uses TRBV3-1 and TRBJ2-3, with 11 bases matching TRBD2. CDR1 and CDR2 (germline): LGHDT, YNNKEL (reference sequence). The V gene end was trimmed by 0 bases and the J gene end by 6 bases; junction bases not matched to a gene: 11. The CDR3 totals 18 residues. The CDR3 region has the DNA TGTGCCAGCAGCCAAGAAGGGACTAGCGGCCCCGTAAGTGATACGCAGTATTTT. Protein sequence: CASSQEGTSGPVSDTQYF.

This clonotype was detected many times. The chain uses TRBV29-1 and TRBJ2-1, with D uncertain. Germline V gene sequence: CDR1 SQVTM, CDR2 ANQGSEA. V was cut by 4 bases and J by 9 bases, with 19 bases left in between. This CDR3 region has 14 residues. CDR3 coding DNA: TGCAGCGTTGTTGGTCACAAGCTGGGCGGTGAGCAGTTCTTC. Translated: CSVVGHKLGGEQFF.

This clonotype was counted many times. The chain links TRBV18 to TRBJ1-6; 9 bases are a match to TRBD1. The CDR3 runs 15 residues. The V segment lost 4 bases and the J segment 7 bases; nucleotides outside the gene matches: 5. Germline CDR1 is KGHSH and CDR2 is LQKENI. Here the CDR3 DNA reads TGTGCCAGCTCACGAGACGGGACAGGGAATTCACCCCTCCACTTT. Protein product: CASSRDGTGNSPLHF.

This clonotype was counted at least ten times. The V call is TRBV3-1, the J call TRBJ2-1, with a weak D call TRBD1 (5 bases). V was shortened by 6 bases and J by 6 bases, with 12 bases between the two germline ends. Germline CDR1 and CDR2: LGHDT and YNNKEL (reference sequence). CDR3 length: 13 amino acids. DNA for the CDR3: TGTGCCAGCAGAGAAAGGGGCACCAATGAGCAGTTCTTC. Its translation: CASRERGTNEQFF.

This chain connects TRBV29-1 to TRBJ1-5; D gene uncertain. This CDR3 contains 13 residues. From germline, CDR1 is SQVTM and CDR2 ANQGSEA. V lost 4 bases, J lost 3 bases, and 10 bases lay in between. CDR3 nucleotides: TGCAGCGTTGCTGGAGAAGCCAATCAGCCCCAGCATTTT. Protein sequence: CSVAGEANQPQHF.

This clonotype was counted ten times or more. The chain recombines TRBV5-1 with TRBJ2-5; 15 bases agree with TRBD2. The CDR3 covers 15 residues. With V trimmed by 4 bases and J by 4 bases, 2 bases remained unmatched. CDR1 is SGHRS, CDR2 YFSETQ, per germline. The CDR3: CASSPGLAGGETQYF. As DNA, the CDR3 is TGCGCCAGCAGCCCGGGACTAGCGGGAGGAGAGACCCAGTACTTC. Supplemented by reference TRBV5-1 and TRBJ2-5, the full variable domain reads KAGVTQTPRYLIKTRGQQVTLSCSPISGHRSVSWYQQTPGQGLQFLFEYFSETQRNKGNFPGRFSGRQFSNSRSEMNVSTLELGDSALYLCASSPGLAGGETQYFGPGTRLLVL.

At least ten counts were recorded for this clonotype. V and J are TRBV4-2 and TRBJ2-5, with TRBD2 identical over 12 bases. Germline V lookup: CDR1 LGHNA, CDR2 YNFKEQ. The junction had 5 bases not matched to a gene; V was cut back by 1 base and J by 5 bases. This CDR3 has 16 residues. In DNA form, the CDR3 reads TGTGCCAGCAGCCAAGCGGCTAGCGGGAGGGATGAGACCCAGTACTTC. Encoded protein: CASSQAASGRDETQYF.

This clonotype was counted ten times or more. This rearrangement joins TRBV19 to TRBJ2-7, with D uncertain. Germline CDR1 and CDR2: LNHDA and SQIVND (reference sequence). The CDR3 is made up of 12 amino acids. Between the trimmed V and J ends, which lost 2 bases and 8 bases, there was a span of 10 bases. The chain's CDR3 is CASSIYPMQQYV. DNA for the CDR3: TGTGCCAGTAGTATATACCCCATGCAGCAGTACGTC.

This clonotype has more than one count but fewer than ten. At one end, the junction sequence differs from germline, possibly due to a read error. The chain joins TRBV18 to TRBJ1-3; D unclear. Germline V lookup: CDR1 KGHSH, CDR2 LQKENI. CDR3 size: 16 residues. The CDR3, as DNA: TGTGCCAGCTCACAAGGACCCTCAGTCTCTGAAAACACCATATATTTT. Translated: CASSQGPSVSENTIYF.

This clonotype has a count of ten or more. This chain uses TRBV7-2 with TRBJ2-5; possible D gene TRBD1, 5 bases. Germline CDR1 SGHTA, CDR2 FQGNSA. V lost 7 bases and J 2 bases, leaving 8 bases between the germline ends. There are 12 residues in the CDR3. CDR3 region: CASNDRQETQYF. CDR3 coding DNA: TGTGCCAGCAACGACAGACAAGAGACCCAGTACTTC.

This clonotype appeared many times. This chain links TRBV4-3 with TRBJ2-3; 11 bases fit TRBD2. Germline CDR1 reads LGHNA; CDR2 reads YSLEER. The CDR3 is 15 amino acids. The trim removed 5 bases at V and 6 bases at J, leaving 7 bases unmatched. For the CDR3, the DNA is TGCGCCAGCAGCTCGACTAGCGGGAAAGGGGATACGCAGTATTTT. Translated: CASSSTSGKGDTQYF.

The J gene is TRBJ2-1, the V gene TRBV6-5, with unresolved D. The CDR3 is 16 residues long. Germline V lookup: CDR1 MNHEY, CDR2 SVGAGI. V lost 6 bases and J 6 bases, leaving 21 bases between the germline ends. CDR3 DNA: TGTGCCAGCAGACCACTATCCGTTACTACCGGCAATGAGCAGTTCTTC. This codes for CASRPLSVTTGNEQFF.

On this clonotype itself: The limits of the CDR3 on the DNA are not certain, so only TCRdb's listed CDR3 is given. This chain uses TRBV5-1 with TRBJ2-1. Germline V gives CDR1 SGHRS, CDR2 YFSETQ. The CDR3 totals 18 residues, both ends included. This CDR3 is CASSLSTRMSSSSNEQFF.

This clonotype was observed at least ten times. The rearrangement joins TRBV12-3 or TRBV12-4 to TRBJ1-2, with 7 bases matching TRBD1. The junction had 14 bases not matched to a gene; V was cut back by 8 bases and J by 8 bases. The CDR3 contains 14 residues. CDR3 nucleotides: TGTGCCAGCGTCGGAATAACAGGGGCTCTAGGCTACACCTTC. This translates into CASVGITGALGYTF.

This clonotype showed up many times. V gene TRBV20-1 combines with J gene TRBJ2-5, with a tentative D call TRBD1 (6 bases). This CDR3 comprises 15 residues. Germline lookup yields CDR1 DFQATT and CDR2 SNEGSKA (reference sequence). The V end lost 8 bases, the J end lost 4 bases, and 23 bases lay between the germline ends. Written as DNA, the CDR3 is TGCAGTTTCTACACCTCGACAGGAATTGGAGAGACCCAGTACTTC. Translated: CSFYTSTGIGETQYF.

The V and J genes are TRBV5-1 and TRBJ1-2; possibly TRBD1 for D (5 bases). Trimming shortened V by 0 bases and J by 7 bases, and 16 bases separated the two germline ends. The CDR3 sequence is 15 residues long. CDR1 and CDR2 from the germline V gene are SGHRS and YFSETQ. This CDR3 reads CASSLGGSGFSGYTF. The CDR3 DNA reads as TGCGCCAGCAGCTTGGGGGGCTCAGGATTTAGTGGCTACACCTTC.

This clonotype was counted many times. The V call is TRBV27, the J call TRBJ2-7, with 9 bases fitting TRBD2. The germline gives CDR1 MNHEY, CDR2 SMNVEV (reference sequence). The CDR3 extends over 15 amino acids. Trimming at V came to 0 bases and at J to 6 bases, leaving 6 bases not matched to a gene. For the CDR3, the DNA is TGTGCCAGCAGTTTATCCAAGGGACTAGCAAGCGAGCAGTACTTC. Translation: CASSLSKGLASEQYF.